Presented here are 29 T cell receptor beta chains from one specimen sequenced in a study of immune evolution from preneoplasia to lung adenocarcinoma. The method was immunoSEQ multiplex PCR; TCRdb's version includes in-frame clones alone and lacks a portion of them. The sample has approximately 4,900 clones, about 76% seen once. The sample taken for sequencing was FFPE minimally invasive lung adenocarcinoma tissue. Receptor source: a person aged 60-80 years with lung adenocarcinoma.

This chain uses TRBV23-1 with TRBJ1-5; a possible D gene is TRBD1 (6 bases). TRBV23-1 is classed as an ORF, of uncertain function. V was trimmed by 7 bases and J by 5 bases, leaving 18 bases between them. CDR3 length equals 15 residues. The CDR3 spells CASTIVWGQDQPQHF. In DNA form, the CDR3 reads TGCGCCAGCACTATAGTTTGGGGGCAAGATCAGCCCCAGCATTTT.

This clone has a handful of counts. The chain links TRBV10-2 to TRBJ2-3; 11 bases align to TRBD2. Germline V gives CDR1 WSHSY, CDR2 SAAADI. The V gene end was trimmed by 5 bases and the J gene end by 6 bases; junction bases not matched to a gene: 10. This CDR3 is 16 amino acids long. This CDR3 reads CASSSQLAGVSDTQYF. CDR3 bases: TGCGCCAGCAGTTCACAACTAGCGGGGGTGTCCGATACGCAGTATTTT.

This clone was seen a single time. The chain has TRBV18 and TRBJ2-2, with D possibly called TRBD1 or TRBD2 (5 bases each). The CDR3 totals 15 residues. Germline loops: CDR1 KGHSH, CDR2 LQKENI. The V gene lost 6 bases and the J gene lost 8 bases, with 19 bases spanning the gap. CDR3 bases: TGTGCCAGCTCCCCTCGGGACCGCAGTAGGGGGGAGCTGTTTTTT. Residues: CASSPRDRSRGELFF.

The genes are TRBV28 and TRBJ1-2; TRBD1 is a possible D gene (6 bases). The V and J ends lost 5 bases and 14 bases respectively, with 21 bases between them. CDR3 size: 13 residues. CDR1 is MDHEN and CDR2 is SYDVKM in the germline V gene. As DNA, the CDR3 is TGTGCCAGCAGTCCATCTCCGGACAGCGACGAAACCTTC. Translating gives CASSPSPDSDETF.

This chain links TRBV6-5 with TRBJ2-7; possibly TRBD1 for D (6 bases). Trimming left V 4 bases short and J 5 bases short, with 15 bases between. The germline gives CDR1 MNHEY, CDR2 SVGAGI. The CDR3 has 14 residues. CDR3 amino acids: CASSSHDRTNEQYF. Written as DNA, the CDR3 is TGTGCCAGCAGTTCCCACGACAGGACGAACGAGCAGTACTTC.

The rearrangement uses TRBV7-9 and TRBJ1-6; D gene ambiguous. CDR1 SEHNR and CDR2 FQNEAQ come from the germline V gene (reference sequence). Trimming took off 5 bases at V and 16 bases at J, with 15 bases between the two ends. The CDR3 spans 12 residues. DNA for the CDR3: TGTGCCAGCAGCCCCGACCGAACTAGACTCCACTTT. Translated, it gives CASSPDRTRLHF. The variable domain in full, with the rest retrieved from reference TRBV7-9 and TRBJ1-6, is DTGVSQNPRHKITKRGQNVTFRCDPISEHNRLYWYRQTLGQGPEFLTYFQNEAQLEKSRLLSDRFSAERPKGSFSTLEIQRTEQGDSAMYLCASSPDRTRLHFGNGTRLTVT.

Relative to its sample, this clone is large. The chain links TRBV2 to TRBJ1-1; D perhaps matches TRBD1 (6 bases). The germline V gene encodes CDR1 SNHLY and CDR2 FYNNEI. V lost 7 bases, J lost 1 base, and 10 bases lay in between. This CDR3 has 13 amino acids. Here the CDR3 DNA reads TGTGCCAGCAAAGGACAGTCGAACACTGAAGCTTTCTTT. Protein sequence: CASKGQSNTEAFF. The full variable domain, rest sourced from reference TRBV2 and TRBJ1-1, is EPEVTQTPSHQVTQMGQEVILRCVPISNHLYFYWYRQILGQKVEFLVSFYNNEISEKSEIFDDQFSVERPDGSNFTLKIRSTKLEDSAMYFCASKGQSNTEAFFGQGTRLTVV.

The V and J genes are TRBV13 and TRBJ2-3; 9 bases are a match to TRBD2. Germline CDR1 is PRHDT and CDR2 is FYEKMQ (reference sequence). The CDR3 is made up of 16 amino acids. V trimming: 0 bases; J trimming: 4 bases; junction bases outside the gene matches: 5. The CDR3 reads CASSLGHGGGADTQYF. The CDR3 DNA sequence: TGTGCCAGCAGCTTAGGCCACGGCGGGGGGGCAGATACGCAGTATTTT.

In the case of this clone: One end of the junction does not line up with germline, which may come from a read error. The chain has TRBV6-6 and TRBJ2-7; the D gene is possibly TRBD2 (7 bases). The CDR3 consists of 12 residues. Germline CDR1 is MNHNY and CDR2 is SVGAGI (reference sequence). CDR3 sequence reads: CASSLAGEGPSF. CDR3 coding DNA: TGTGCCAGCAGTTTGGCAGGGGAGGGTCCGAGCTTC.

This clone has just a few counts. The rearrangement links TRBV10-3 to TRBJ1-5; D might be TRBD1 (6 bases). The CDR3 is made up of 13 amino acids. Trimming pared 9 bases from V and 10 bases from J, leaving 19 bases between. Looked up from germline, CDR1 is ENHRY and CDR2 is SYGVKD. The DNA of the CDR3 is TGTGCCATAAATAACAGGGAGCAATCTCCCCAGCATTTT. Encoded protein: CAINNREQSPQHF.

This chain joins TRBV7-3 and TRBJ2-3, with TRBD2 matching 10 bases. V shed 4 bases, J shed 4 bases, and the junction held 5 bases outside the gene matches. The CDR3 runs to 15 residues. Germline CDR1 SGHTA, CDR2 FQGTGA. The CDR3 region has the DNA TGTGCCAGCAGCTCCAGCGGGGGGGAGGCAGATACGCAGTATTTT. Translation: CASSSSGGEADTQYF.

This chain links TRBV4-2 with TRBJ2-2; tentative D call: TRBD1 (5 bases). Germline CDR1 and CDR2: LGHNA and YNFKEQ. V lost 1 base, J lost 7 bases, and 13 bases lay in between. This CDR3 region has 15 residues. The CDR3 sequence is CASSQVLGADGELFF. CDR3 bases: TGTGCCAGCAGCCAAGTTTTAGGGGCTGACGGGGAGCTGTTTTTT.

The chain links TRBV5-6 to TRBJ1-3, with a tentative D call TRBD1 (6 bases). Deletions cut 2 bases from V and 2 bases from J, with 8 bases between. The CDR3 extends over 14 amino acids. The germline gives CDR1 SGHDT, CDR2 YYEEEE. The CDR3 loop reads CASSFAGAGNTIYF. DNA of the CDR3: TGTGCCAGCAGCTTTGCAGGGGCTGGAAACACCATATATTTT.

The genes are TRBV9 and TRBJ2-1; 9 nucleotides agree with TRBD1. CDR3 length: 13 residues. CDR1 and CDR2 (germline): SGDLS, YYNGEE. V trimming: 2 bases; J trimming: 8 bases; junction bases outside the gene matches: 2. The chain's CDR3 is CASSVTGGDEQFF. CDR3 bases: TGTGCCAGCAGCGTCACAGGGGGCGATGAGCAGTTCTTC.

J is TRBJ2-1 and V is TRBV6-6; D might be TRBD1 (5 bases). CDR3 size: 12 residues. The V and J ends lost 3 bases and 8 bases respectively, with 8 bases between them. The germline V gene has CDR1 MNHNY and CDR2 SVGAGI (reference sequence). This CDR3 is CASSYTGDEQFF. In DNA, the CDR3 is TGTGCCAGCAGTTATACAGGTGATGAGCAGTTCTTC.

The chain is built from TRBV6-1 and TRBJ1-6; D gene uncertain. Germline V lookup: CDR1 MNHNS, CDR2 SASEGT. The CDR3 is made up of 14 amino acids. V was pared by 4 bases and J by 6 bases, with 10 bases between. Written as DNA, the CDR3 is TGTGCCAGCAGTGTGCGGGAGCGTAATTCACCCCTCCACTTT. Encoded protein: CASSVRERNSPLHF.

CDR3 sequence reads: CASSLTANTGELFF. The CDR3 DNA reads TGTGCCAGCAGCTTAACAGCGAACACCGGGGAGCTGTTTTTT. The chain carries TRBV7-9 and TRBJ2-2; D is unresolved. The CDR3 sequence is 14 residues long. V lost 2 bases and J 0 bases, leaving 4 bases between the germline ends. Looked up from germline, CDR1 is SEHNR and CDR2 is FQNEAQ (reference sequence).

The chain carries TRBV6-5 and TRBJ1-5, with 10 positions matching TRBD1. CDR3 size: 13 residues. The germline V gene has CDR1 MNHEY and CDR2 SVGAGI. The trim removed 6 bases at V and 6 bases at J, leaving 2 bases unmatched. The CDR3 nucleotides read TGTGCCAGCAGAGGACAGGGGGTTCAGCCCCAGCATTTT. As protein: CASRGQGVQPQHF.

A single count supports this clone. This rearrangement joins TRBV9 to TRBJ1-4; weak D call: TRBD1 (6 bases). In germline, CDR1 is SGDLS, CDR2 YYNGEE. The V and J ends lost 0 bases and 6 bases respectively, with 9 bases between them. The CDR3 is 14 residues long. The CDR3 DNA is TGTGCCAGCAGCGTAGGGGGGCTGGATGAAAAACTGTTTTTT. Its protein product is CASSVGGLDEKLFF.

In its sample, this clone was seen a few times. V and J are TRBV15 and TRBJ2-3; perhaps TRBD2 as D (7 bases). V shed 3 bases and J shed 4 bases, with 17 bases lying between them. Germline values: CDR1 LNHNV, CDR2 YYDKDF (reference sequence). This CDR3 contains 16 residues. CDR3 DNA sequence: TGTGCCACCAGCAGTGCCTTGGGGGGGCCTCCAGATACGCAGTATTTT. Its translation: CATSSALGGPPDTQYF. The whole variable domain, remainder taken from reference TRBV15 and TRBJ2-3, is DAMVIQNPRYQVTQFGKPVTLSCSQTLNHNVMYWYQQKSSQAPKLLFHYYDKDFNNEADTPDNFQSRRPNTSFCFLDIRSPGLGDTAMYLCATSSALGGPPDTQYFGPGTRLTVL.

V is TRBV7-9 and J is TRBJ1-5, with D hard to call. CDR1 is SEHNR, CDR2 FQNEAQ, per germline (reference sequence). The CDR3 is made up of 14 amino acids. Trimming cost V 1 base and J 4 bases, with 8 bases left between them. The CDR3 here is CASSLENSNQPQHF. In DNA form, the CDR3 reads TGTGCCAGCAGCTTAGAAAACAGTAATCAGCCCCAGCATTTT.

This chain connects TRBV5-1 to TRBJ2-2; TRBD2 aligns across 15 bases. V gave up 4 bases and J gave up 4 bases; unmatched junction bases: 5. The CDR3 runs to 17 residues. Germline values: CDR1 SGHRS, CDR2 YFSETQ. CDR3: CASSLGLAGGFTGELFF. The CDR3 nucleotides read TGCGCCAGCAGCCTGGGACTAGCGGGGGGATTCACCGGGGAGCTGTTTTTT.

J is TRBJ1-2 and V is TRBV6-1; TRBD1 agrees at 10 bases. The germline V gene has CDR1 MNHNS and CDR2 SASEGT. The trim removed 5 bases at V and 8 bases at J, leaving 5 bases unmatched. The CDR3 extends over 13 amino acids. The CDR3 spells CASSPGQGRGYTF. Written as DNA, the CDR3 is TGTGCCAGCAGTCCGGGACAGGGGAGAGGCTACACCTTC.

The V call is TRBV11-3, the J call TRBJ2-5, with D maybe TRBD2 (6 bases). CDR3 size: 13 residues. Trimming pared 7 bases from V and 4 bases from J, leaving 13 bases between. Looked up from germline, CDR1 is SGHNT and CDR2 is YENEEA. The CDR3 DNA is TGTGCCAGCAACCCAGCCGGGGGAGAGACCCAGTACTTC. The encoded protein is CASNPAGGETQYF.

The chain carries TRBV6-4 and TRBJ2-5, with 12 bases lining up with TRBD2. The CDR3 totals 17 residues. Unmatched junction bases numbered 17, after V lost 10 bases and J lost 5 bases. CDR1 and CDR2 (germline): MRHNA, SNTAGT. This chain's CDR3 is CANKTFPSGGAEETQYF. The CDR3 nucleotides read TGTGCCAACAAAACCTTTCCTAGCGGGGGGGCCGAGGAGACCCAGTACTTC.

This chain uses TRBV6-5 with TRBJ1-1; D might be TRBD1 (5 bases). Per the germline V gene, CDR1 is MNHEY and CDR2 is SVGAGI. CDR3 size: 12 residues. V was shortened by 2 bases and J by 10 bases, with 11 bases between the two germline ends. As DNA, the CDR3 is TGTGCCAGCAGTTACGGCGGCAGGGTAGCTTTCTTT. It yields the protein CASSYGGRVAFF.

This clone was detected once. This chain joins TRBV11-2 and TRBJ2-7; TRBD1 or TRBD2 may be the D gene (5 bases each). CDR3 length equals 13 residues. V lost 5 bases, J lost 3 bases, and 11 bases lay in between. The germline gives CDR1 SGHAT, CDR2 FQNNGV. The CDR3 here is CASSPLGDYEQYF. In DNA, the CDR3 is TGTGCCAGCAGCCCCCTGGGGGACTACGAGCAGTACTTC.

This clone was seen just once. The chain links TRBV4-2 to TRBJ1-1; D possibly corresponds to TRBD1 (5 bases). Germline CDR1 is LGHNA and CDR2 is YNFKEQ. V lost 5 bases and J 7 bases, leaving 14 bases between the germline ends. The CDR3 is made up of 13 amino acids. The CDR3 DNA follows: TGTGCCAGCAGCTTCCGGGGAAGGGGTGAAGCTTTCTTT. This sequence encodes CASSFRGRGEAFF.

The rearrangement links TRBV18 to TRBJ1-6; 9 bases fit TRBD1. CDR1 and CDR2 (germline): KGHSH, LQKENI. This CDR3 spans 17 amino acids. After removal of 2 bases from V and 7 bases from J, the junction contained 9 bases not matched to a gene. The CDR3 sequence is CASSPFTAGTGNSPLHF. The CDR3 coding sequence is TGTGCCAGCTCACCATTCACGGCCGGGACAGGGAATTCACCCCTCCACTTT.